The 16 T cell receptor beta chains below were found in one sample sequenced in a study of technical replicates of blood from a few donors. This table comes from immunoSEQ multiplex PCR, and its TCRdb copy is limited to in-frame clones, with some not included. The repertoire holds 55,000 to 75,000 clones, with approximately 95% as singletons. Material for sequencing was PBMCs. The receptors were sampled from a human donor in good health. Some clones in this sample may be carry-over from other donors' samples.

The chain is built from TRBV5-6 and TRBJ1-2; 7 bases map to TRBD1. Germline loops: CDR1 SGHDT, CDR2 YYEEEE. This CDR3 region has 14 residues. The J segment lost 4 bases and the V segment lost 0 bases, leaving 3 bases of the junction unmatched. For the CDR3, the DNA is TGTGCCAGCAGCTTGGTCGACAGGGTCTATGGCTACACCTTC. Its protein product is CASSLVDRVYGYTF.

V usage is TRBV2 and J usage is TRBJ2-3, with D perhaps TRBD1 (7 bases). The CDR3 covers 14 residues. V lost 2 bases and J 6 bases, leaving 12 bases between the germline ends. The germline V gene encodes CDR1 SNHLY and CDR2 FYNNEI. The CDR3 sequence: CASSESAGGDTQYF. The CDR3 bases are TGTGCCAGCAGTGAAAGTGCAGGGGGGGATACGCAGTATTTT. The whole variable domain, filled in from reference TRBV2 and TRBJ2-3, reads EPEVTQTPSHQVTQMGQEVILRCVPISNHLYFYWYRQILGQKVEFLVSFYNNEISEKSEIFDDQFSVERPDGSNFTLKIRSTKLEDSAMYFCASSESAGGDTQYFGPGTRLTVL.

The rearrangement uses TRBV7-8 and TRBJ2-5, with unresolved D. The germline V gene has CDR1 SGHVS and CDR2 FQNEAQ. The CDR3 covers 16 residues. V was clipped by 1 base and J by 2 bases, with 14 bases between them. The DNA of the CDR3 is TGTGCCAGCAGCTTAGGGTCAAAAATCAGGCAAGAGACCCAGTACTTC. This sequence encodes CASSLGSKIRQETQYF.

This chain uses TRBV9 with TRBJ1-3, with a tentative D call TRBD1 (5 bases). Germline V gene sequence: CDR1 SGDLS, CDR2 YYNGEE. This CDR3 has 15 amino acids. V was clipped by 0 bases and J by 8 bases, with 15 bases between them. The CDR3 coding sequence is TGTGCCAGCAGCGTAGAGGCAGGGTCACAATACACCATATATTTT. Its translation: CASSVEAGSQYTIYF.

CDR3 in amino acids: CSVVVPWDSKETQYF. The CDR3 nucleotides read TGCAGCGTTGTTGTCCCCTGGGACAGTAAAGAGACCCAGTACTTC. The chain has TRBV29-1 and TRBJ2-5, with TRBD1 matching 7 bases. CDR3 length: 15 amino acids. V was clipped by 4 bases and J by 3 bases; unmatched bases: 11. Germline CDR1 and CDR2: SQVTM and ANQGSEA.

The rearrangement uses TRBV6-6 and TRBJ2-7, with 10 bases identical to TRBD2. The V and J ends lost 0 bases and 4 bases, in that order; junction bases with no gene match: 3. The CDR3 is 15 amino acids. Per the germline V gene, CDR1 is MNHNY and CDR2 is SVGAGI (reference sequence). The CDR3 nucleotides read TGTGCCAGCAGTTACTCGTCTAGCGGGGGATACGAGCAGTACTTC. Translated: CASSYSSSGGYEQYF.

This rearrangement joins TRBV6-4 to TRBJ2-2, with TRBD2 matching over 7 bases. The CDR3 is 14 residues long. Per the germline V gene, CDR1 is MRHNA and CDR2 is SNTAGT. The ends lost 4 bases at V and 7 bases at J; junction bases unmatched: 6. CDR3 sequence reads: CASSGDYASGELFF. The DNA of the CDR3 is TGTGCCAGCAGTGGGGACTACGCTAGCGGGGAGCTGTTTTTT.

The chain employs TRBV7-9 and TRBJ2-2, with 7 bases matching TRBD1. Trimming removed 5 bases from V and 10 bases from J; junction bases left unmatched: 10. The CDR3 is 14 residues long. CDR1 SEHNR and CDR2 FQNEAQ come from the germline V gene (reference sequence). The CDR3 sequence is CASSDTGALVELFF. The CDR3 region has the DNA TGTGCCAGCAGCGATACAGGGGCCTTGGTGGAGCTGTTTTTT. Using reference TRBV7-9 and TRBJ2-2 for the parts outside the CDR3, the full variable domain is DTGVSQNPRHKITKRGQNVTFRCDPISEHNRLYWYRQTLGQGPEFLTYFQNEAQLEKSRLLSDRFSAERPKGSFSTLEIQRTEQGDSAMYLCASSDTGALVELFFGEGSRLTVL.

This chain links TRBV4-1 with TRBJ1-2, with 7 bases aligning to TRBD1. The V and J ends lost 1 base and 4 bases, in that order; junction bases with no gene match: 3. Germline loops: CDR1 MGHRA, CDR2 YSYEKL. This CDR3 contains 14 residues. CDR3 loop: CASSQAGTAYGYTF. CDR3 DNA sequence: TGCGCCAGCAGCCAAGCTGGGACAGCCTATGGCTACACCTTC.

J is TRBJ2-3 and V is TRBV5-6, with 8 bases aligning to TRBD2. The CDR3 is 18 amino acids. J was trimmed by 2 bases and V by 6 bases; bases with no gene match: 17. Germline V gene sequence: CDR1 SGHDT, CDR2 YYEEEE. CDR3 DNA: TGTGCCAGCATCAGCGCGGGGGGCCCCCCGAGCAACACAGATACGCAGTATTTT. It encodes CASISAGGPPSNTDTQYF.

The CDR3 nucleotides read TGTGCCAGTAGCGGGTCTGGAAACACCATATATTTT. Translated: CASSGSGNTIYF. The chain links TRBV19 to TRBJ1-3; D is undetermined. This CDR3 has 12 amino acids. Trimming took 6 bases from V and 1 from J, leaving 4 bases between them. In germline, CDR1 is LNHDA, CDR2 SQIVND (reference sequence). The full variable domain, its missing parts supplied by reference TRBV19 and TRBJ1-3, is DGGITQSPKYLFRKEGQNVTLSCEQNLNHDAMYWYRQDPGQGLRLIYYSQIVNDFQKGDIAEGYSVSREKKESFPLTVTSAQKNPTAFYLCASSGSGNTIYFGEGSWLTVV.

Concerning this clone itself: This sample also contains other DNA sequences that code for the same CDR3. The chain couples TRBV5-1 to TRBJ2-1; 10 bases map to TRBD2. Germline CDR1 SGHRS, CDR2 YFSETQ. The CDR3 is 14 amino acids. V gave up 4 bases and J gave up 4 bases; unmatched junction bases: 2. The CDR3: CASSGAGGYNEQFF. CDR3 nucleotide sequence: TGCGCCAGCAGCGGAGCGGGAGGGTACAATGAGCAGTTCTTC.

This rearrangement joins TRBV23-1 to TRBJ2-7; 7 bases fit TRBD2. TRBV23-1 is reported as an ORF; its role is uncertain. The CDR3 is made up of 15 amino acids. Trimming took 4 bases from V and 4 from J; bases not matched to a gene: 10. The CDR3 DNA is TGCGCCAGCAGTCTACCCGGGAGCGGGAATTACGAGCAGTACTTC. This translates into CASSLPGSGNYEQYF.

The gene calls are TRBV5-1 and TRBJ1-5; D not certain. Germline V gene data show CDR1 as SGHRS and CDR2 as YFSETQ. The CDR3 runs 14 residues. V gave up 0 bases and J gave up 3 bases, with 7 bases separating them. CDR3 residues: CASSLEGVNQPQHF. CDR3 sequence (DNA): TGCGCCAGCAGCTTGGAGGGAGTCAATCAGCCCCAGCATTTT. The entire variable domain, with the rest obtained from reference TRBV5-1 and TRBJ1-5, is as follows: KAGVTQTPRYLIKTRGQQVTLSCSPISGHRSVSWYQQTPGQGLQFLFEYFSETQRNKGNFPGRFSGRQFSNSRSEMNVSTLELGDSALYLCASSLEGVNQPQHFGDGTRLSIL.

This clone was detected only once. The rearrangement links TRBV19 to TRBJ2-5, with TRBD2 matching 12 bases. With V trimmed by 4 bases and J by 3 bases, 6 bases remained unmatched. This CDR3 is 16 amino acids long. Germline V gene lookup returns CDR1 LNHDA and CDR2 SQIVND (reference sequence). The CDR3 region is CASSTSGRAREETQYF. In DNA, the CDR3 is TGTGCCAGTAGTACTAGCGGGAGGGCCAGGGAAGAGACCCAGTACTTC.

This chain joins TRBV9 and TRBJ2-2; 7 nucleotides align to TRBD2. Germline loops: CDR1 SGDLS, CDR2 YYNGEE. Trimming at V came to 0 bases and at J to 4 bases, leaving 6 bases not matched to a gene. CDR3 size: 16 residues. In DNA form, the CDR3 reads TGTGCCAGCAGCGTAGGGGGAGGGTCGGGCACCGGGGAGCTGTTTTTT. Its protein product is CASSVGGGSGTGELFF.